This T cell receptor (beta chain) emerged from a study of CD8+CD57+ T cells in acquired aplastic anemia. Previously, flow cytometry had revealed CD8+CD57+ cell expansion in the patients chosen for sequencing. General study findings and limits: About 28 sequences, all CD8+ CDR3, were shared between patients and controls.

Concerning this clonotype: The antigen is unknown.

CDR3 and TCR beta VDJ profiling relied on a genomic DNA template. TCRdb reprocessed the reads via MiXCR and lists one record per CDR3 protein. Of around 130,000 distinct CDR3 sequences listed, over 55% were seen once; the top ten hold about 31%. This CDR3 region has 14 residues. V shed 6 bases, J shed 5 bases, and the junction held 9 bases outside the gene matches. Germline V gives CDR1 SGDLS, CDR2 YYNGEE. The receptor's source is a human donor with aplastic anemia. Sequenced sample: sorted CD4+, CD8+, or CD8+CD57+ T cells (not recorded which) from PBMCs. This sequence joins TRBV9 and TRBJ1-1; TRBD1 agrees at 8 bases. CDR3 DNA: TGTGCCAGCAACCGACAGGGGATTATGACTGAAGCTTTCTTT. This translates into CASNRQGIMTEAFF.